This T cell receptor beta chain was captured in a study of shared clonotypes between healthy human individuals (dated by TCRdb to the early 2020s). Study-level background: Three men and a couple of women, aged 18 to 49 years, made up the cohort. To increase sequencing depth and limit assay-specific biases, different laboratories used diverse techniques to prepare libraries and sequence TCR repertoires. Between about 0.9 and 10 billion PBMCs per donor were obtained by leukapheresis. Blood TCR repertoires of 5 or 6 healthy adults were deeply sequenced to estimate repertoire size and the extent of clonotype sharing between individuals. For each donor, three plates each were used for CD4 naive and CD4 memory, two plates were used for CD8 naive, and one plate was used for CD8 memory. Beyond this particular receptor, the publication reports: Pairwise subsampling indicated that sequencing depth was expected to affect the degree of clonotype sharing among donors. Only blood was sampled, and tissue TCR repertoires likely differ from those in blood. Across a few donors, 4.5% to 6.5% of naive CD4, roughly 3.3% of naive CD8, around 2.5% of memory CD4, and approximately 0.42% of memory CD8 clonotypes were shared. Estimated clonotype richness was generally larger for naive than for memory subsets. The small number of donors limited the genetic and exposure-history diversity represented. Even with the large sequencing depth, rarefaction of the sorted-subset datasets indicated that sequencing was incomplete. Higher generation probabilities were observed for clonotypes shared by all four sorted-subset donors than for non-shared clonotypes.

Details on this clone: Its antigen target is currently unknown. Qualities for individual bases were not recorded, and no much larger clone is one base off.

A distance of 14 bases separates the germline ends of V and J, which lose 6 bases and 2 bases respectively. The CDR3 numbers 14 residues from cysteine through phenylalanine. Only the CDR3 region is kept as DNA, spanning 42 bases read in frame from base 1. CDR1 is given as MNHEY and CDR2 as SVGAGI, both from the germline V gene. Using the deep immunoSEQ assay, multiplex PCR amplified TCR CDR3 regions from genomic DNA. Extracted genomic DNA from each cell subset was distributed evenly across all wells of several immunoSEQ 96-well plates, and each plate was treated as a replicate. For sorted subsets, each replicate PCR was loaded with approximately 190 ng genomic DNA, equivalent to 25,000 to 30,000 T cell genomes. The purified libraries were quantified using a Qubit 3.0 fluorometer, sized with a Bioanalyzer 2100, and then quantified again using the KAPA Library Quantification kit. Every immunoSEQ 96-well plate was sequenced on a dedicated single-read 150-cycle Illumina NextSeq 550 flow cell. The authors processed their data as follows. Because only junctional sequences without quality scores were contained in the immunoSEQ output, filtering matching that applied to full-length reads could not be performed. Sequences were annotated with PyIR, a Python wrapper for IgBLAST v1.9, and V/J genes and CDR3 were assigned using IMGT germline references. Reads were removed for weak V/J assignments (E-value above 1e-6), missing CDR3, stop codons, out-of-frame junctions, or ambiguous translated residues. V3J clonotypes were defined as sequences sharing an identical inferred V gene, J gene, and CDR3 amino acid sequence. The percentage overlap between two repertoires was calculated by dividing the number of shared unique clonotypes by the size of the smaller repertoire. Repertoire richness was assessed with RTK rarefaction, the Chao1 estimator, and Recon v2.1 estimates of unobserved clonotypes. Generation probabilities for all TCRbeta clonotypes obtained by the gDNA method from several donors were computed using OLGA. Imported from immuneACCESS, the table was reduced by TCRdb to in-frame sequences with V and J called. These copies leave out some clones; in studies compared against another copy, an unresolved V gene accounts for under half, and the cause of the remainder is not known. The DNA was the basis for D and trimming; V, J and clone size are from that table. The sample contains nearly 600,000 clones, 95% to 96% of them found a single time. The top ten constitute about 0.11% of the sample.

For the CD8 naive samples, CD45RO-negative cells were positively selected for CCR7, yielding a CD45RA+CCR7+ population from which TemRA cells were excluded. The donors were healthy, HIV-negative adults who had no recently reported acute infections or vaccinations. Every donor was a Caucasian adult residing in Nashville, Tennessee, USA. Blood was collected by leukapheresis, and PBMCs were isolated by Ficoll-Histopaque density gradient centrifugation and then cryopreserved in liquid nitrogen vapor phase. Analytical flow cytometry was used to check the purity and quantity of every magnetically sorted T cell population. Each sorted fraction had its genomic DNA isolated and then quantified by UV absorbance on a Nanodrop 2000c.

The receptor chain draws on TRBV6-5 and TRBJ2-7; the D gene is unclear. What was sequenced was naive CD8+ T cells sorted from blood. Sample cell subset or site, as interpreted from the label and publication: CD45RA+CCR7+. The source of this sequence is a woman in her twenties or thirties in good health. The DNA sequence is given as TGTGCCAGCAGGGAGACTGGCTTAACCTACGAGCAGTACTTC. Its protein product is CASRETGLTYEQYF.